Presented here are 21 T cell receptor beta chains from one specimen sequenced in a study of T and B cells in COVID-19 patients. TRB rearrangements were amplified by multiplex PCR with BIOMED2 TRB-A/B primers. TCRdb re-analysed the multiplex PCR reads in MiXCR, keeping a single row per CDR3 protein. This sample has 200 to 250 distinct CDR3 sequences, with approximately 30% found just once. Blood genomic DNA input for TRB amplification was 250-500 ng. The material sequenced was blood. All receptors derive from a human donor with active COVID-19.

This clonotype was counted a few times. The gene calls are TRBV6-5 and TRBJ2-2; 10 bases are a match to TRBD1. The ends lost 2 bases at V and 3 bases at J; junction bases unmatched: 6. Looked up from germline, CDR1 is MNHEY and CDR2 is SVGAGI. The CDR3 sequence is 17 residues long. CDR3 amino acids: CASSYAPGTGDTGELFF. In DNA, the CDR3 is TGTGCCAGCAGTTACGCACCGGGGACAGGGGACACCGGGGAGCTGTTTTTT.

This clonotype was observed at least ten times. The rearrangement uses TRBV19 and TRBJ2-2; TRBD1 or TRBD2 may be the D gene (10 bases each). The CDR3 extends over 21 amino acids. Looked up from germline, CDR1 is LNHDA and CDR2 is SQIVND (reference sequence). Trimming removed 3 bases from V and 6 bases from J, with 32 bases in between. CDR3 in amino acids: CASSIPRTGGEREGGSGELFF. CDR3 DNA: TGTGCCAGTAGTATTCCTCGGACAGGGGGAGAGCGGGAGGGAGGATCCGGGGAGCTGTTTTTT.

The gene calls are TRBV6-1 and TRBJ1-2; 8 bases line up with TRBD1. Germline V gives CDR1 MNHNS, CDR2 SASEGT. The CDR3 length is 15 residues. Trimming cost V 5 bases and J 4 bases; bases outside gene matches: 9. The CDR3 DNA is TGTGCCAGCAGTTTTCCAGGGGGCGATCCCTATGGCTACACCTTC. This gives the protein CASSFPGGDPYGYTF.

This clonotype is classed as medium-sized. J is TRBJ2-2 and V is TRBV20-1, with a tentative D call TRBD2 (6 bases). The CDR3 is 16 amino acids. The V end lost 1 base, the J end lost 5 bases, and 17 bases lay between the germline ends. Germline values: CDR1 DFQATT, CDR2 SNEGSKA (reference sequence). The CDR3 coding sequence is TGCAGTGCTAGAGCCCCGGGACTTTCTATAACCGGGGAGCTGTTTTTT. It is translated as CSARAPGLSITGELFF.

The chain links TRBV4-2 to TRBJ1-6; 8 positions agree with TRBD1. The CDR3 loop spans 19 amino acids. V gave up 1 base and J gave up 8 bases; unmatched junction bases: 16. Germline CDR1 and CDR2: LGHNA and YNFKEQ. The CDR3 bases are TGTGCCAGCAGCCAAGGGGGAATAGGGGCAGGGGGCATATATTCACCCCTCCACTTT. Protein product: CASSQGGIGAGGIYSPLHF.

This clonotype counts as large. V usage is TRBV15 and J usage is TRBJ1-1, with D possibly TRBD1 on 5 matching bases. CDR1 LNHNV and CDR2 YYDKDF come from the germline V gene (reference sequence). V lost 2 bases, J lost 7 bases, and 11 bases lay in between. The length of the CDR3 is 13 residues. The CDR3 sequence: CATSRKGKLEAFF. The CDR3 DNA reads TGTGCCACCAGCAGAAAGGGGAAACTTGAAGCTTTCTTT.

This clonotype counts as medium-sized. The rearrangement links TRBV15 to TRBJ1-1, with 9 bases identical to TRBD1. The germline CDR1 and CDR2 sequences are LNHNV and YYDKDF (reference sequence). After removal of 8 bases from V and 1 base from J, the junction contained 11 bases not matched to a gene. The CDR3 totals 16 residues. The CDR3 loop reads CATATGGLGGNTEAFF. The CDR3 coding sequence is TGTGCCACCGCAACAGGGGGCCTGGGTGGGAACACTGAAGCTTTCTTT.

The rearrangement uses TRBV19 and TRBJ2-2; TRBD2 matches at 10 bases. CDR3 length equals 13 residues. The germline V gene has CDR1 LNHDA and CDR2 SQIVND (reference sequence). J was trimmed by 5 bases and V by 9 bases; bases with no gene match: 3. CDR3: CASTSGVTGELFF. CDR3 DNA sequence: TGTGCCAGCACTAGCGGGGTGACCGGGGAGCTGTTTTTT.

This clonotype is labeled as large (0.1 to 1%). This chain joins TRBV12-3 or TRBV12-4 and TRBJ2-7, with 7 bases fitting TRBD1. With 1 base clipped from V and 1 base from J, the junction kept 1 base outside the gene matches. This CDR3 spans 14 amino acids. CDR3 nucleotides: TGTGCCAGCAGTTTAGACAGGGGATCCTACGAGCAGTACTTC. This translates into CASSLDRGSYEQYF.

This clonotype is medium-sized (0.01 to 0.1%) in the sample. Here the CDR3 reads CSALAVGQDVYNEQFF. Written as DNA, the CDR3 is TGCAGTGCTTTGGCGGTGGGGCAGGACGTCTACAATGAGCAGTTCTTC. The chain recombines TRBV20-1 with TRBJ2-1; D might be TRBD1 (5 bases). V dropped 5 bases and J dropped 3 bases, with 20 bases sitting between them. Germline V gene data show CDR1 as DFQATT and CDR2 as SNEGSKA (reference sequence). The CDR3 extends over 16 amino acids.

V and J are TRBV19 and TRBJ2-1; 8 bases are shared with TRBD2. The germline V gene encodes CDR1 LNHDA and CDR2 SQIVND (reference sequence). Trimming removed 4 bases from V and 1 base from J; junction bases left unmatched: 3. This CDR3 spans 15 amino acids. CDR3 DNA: TGTGCCAGTAGTACCACTAGCGGATCCTACAATGAGCAGTTCTTC. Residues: CASSTTSGSYNEQFF.

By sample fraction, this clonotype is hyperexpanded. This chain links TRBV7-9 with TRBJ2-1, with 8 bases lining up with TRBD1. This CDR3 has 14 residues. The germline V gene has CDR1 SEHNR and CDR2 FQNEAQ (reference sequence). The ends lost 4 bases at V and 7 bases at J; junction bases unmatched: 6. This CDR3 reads CASSSDRENNEQFF. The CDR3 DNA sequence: TGTGCCAGCAGCTCGGACAGGGAGAATAATGAGCAGTTCTTC.

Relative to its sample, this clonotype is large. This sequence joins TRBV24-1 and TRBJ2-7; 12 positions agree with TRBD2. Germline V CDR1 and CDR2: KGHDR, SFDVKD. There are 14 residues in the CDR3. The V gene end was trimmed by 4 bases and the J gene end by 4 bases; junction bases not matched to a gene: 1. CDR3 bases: TGTGCCACCAGTGACGGGACTAGCGGGTACGAGCAGTACTTC. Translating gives CATSDGTSGYEQYF.

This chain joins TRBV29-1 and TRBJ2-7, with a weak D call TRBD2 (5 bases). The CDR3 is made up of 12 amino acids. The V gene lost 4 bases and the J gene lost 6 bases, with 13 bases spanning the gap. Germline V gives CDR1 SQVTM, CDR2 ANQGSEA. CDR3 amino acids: CSVATMGSEQYF. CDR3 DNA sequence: TGCAGCGTTGCCACAATGGGGAGCGAGCAGTACTTC.

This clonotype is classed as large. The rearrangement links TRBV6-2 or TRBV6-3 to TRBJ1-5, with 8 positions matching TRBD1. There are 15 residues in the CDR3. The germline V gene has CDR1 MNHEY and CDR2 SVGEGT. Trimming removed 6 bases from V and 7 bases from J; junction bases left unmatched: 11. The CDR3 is CASSETGEGGQPQHF. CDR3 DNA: TGTGCCAGCAGCGAGACAGGGGAGGGTGGGCAGCCCCAGCATTTT.

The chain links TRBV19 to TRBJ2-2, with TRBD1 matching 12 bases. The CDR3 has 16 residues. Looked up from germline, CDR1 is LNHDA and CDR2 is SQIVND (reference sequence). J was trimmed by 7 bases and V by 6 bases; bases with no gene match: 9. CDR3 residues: CASSSHGTGGIGELFF. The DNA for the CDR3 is TGTGCCAGTAGCAGCCATGGGACAGGGGGCATCGGGGAGCTGTTTTTT.

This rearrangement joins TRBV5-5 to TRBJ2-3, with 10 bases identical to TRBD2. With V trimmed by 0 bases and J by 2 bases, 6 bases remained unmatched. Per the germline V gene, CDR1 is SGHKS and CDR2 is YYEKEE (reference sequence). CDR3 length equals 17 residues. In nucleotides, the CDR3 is TGTGCCAGCAGCTTGGAGAGGACTAGCGGCATCACAGATACGCAGTATTTT. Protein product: CASSLERTSGITDTQYF.

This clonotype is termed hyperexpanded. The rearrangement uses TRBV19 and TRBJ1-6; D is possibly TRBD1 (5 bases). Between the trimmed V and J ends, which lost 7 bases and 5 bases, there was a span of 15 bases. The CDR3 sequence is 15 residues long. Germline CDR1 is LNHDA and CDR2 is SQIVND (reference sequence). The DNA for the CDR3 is TGTGCCAGTAACCGGGGACCCACAGATAATTCACCCCTCCACTTT. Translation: CASNRGPTDNSPLHF.

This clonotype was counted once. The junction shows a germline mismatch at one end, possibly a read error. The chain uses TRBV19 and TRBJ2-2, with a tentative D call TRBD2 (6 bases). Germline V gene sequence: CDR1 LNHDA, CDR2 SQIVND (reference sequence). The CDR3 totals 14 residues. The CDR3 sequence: CASSLFGGTGEVFF. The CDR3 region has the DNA TGTGCCAGTAGTCTCTTTGGGGGGACCGGGGAGGTGTTTTTT.

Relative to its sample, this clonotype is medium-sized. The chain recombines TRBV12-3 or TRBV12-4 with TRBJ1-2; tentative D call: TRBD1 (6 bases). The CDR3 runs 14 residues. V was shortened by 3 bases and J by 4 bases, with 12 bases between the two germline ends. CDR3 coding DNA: TGTGCCAGCAGTTTGGCAGACAGGTCCTATGGCTACACCTTC. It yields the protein CASSLADRSYGYTF.

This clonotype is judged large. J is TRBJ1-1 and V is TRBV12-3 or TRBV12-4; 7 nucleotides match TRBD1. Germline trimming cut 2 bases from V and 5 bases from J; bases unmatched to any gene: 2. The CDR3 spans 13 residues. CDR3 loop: CASSLYRGTEAFF. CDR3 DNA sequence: TGTGCCAGCAGTTTATACAGGGGAACTGAAGCTTTCTTT.